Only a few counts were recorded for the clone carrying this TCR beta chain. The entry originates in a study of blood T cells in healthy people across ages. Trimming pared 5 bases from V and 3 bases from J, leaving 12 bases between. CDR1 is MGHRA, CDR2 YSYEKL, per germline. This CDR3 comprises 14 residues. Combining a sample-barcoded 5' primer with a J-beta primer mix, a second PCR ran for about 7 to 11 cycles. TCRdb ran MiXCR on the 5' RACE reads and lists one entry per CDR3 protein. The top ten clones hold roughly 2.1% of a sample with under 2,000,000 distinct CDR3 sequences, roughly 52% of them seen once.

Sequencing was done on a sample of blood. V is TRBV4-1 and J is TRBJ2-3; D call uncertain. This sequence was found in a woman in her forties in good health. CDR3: CASSFAVGTDTQYF. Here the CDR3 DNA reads TGCGCCAGCAGCTTTGCCGTGGGGACAGATACGCAGTATTTT.